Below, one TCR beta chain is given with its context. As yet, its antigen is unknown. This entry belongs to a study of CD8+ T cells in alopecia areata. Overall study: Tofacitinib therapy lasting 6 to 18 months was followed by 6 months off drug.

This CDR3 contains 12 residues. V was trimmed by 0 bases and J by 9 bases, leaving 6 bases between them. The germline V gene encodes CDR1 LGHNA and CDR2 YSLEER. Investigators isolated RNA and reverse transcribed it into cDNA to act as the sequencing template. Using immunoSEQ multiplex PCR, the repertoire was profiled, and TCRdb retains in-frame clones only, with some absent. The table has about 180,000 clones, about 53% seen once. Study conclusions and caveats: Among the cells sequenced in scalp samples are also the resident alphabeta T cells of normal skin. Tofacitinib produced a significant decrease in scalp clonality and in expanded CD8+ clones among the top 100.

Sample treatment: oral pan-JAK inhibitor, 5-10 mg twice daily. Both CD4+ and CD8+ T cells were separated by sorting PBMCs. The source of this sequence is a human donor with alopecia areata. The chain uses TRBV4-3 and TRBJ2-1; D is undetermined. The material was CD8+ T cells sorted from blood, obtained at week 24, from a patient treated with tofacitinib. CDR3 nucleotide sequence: TGCGCCAGCAGCCAAGATCGGCTTGAGCAGTTCTTC. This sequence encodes CASSQDRLEQFF.